These 32 T cell receptor delta chains share one sample of origin, sequenced in a study of γδ T cells in repeated Plasmodium falciparum infection. Bulk repertoires came from Vgamma9/Vdelta2+ or Vdelta2-negative gammadelta T cells flow-sorted from PBMC. TCRdb reanalysed the multiplex PCR reads via CATT. The table includes approximately 60,000 delta-chain clones, around 1.5% detected once. Input material: gamma-delta T cells from blood. Receptor source: a pool of human donors (malaria-infected and uninfected, not separated).

With respect to this clone: Translating this DNA gives a protein that differs at residue 22 from the TCRdb one, which belongs to a much larger clone; a read error is likely, and the protein shown is this translation. J is TRDJ1 and V is TRDV1, with 13 bases identical to TRDD3. TCRdb leaves out the J gene; it was filled in here by matching the DNA to germline. V trimming: 4 bases; J trimming: 4 bases; junction bases outside the gene matches: 42. This CDR3 has 28 residues. Per germline, CDR1 TSWWSYY and CDR2 QGS. The DNA of the CDR3 is TGTGCTCTTGGGGTCCCCTCAAGCGGGCCTATCATGTACTGGGGGATACGCGCAGTTGGGCTTCAGTACGATAAACTCATCTTT. It yields the protein CALGVPSSGPIMYWGIRAVGLQYDKLIF.

Comments on this clone: This DNA's translation and the protein TCRdb lists, from a much larger clone, do not match at residue 12, likely due to a read error; the protein shown is translated from the DNA. This chain links TRDV1 with TRDJ1; perhaps D is TRDD2 or TRDD3 (7 bases each). The CDR3 is 21 residues long. Per germline, CDR1 TSWWSYY and CDR2 QGS. CDR3 DNA: TGTGCCCTTGGGCTCCCGTTCCTACCGGCAGGTCCGGGGGATCGCAATCGGGGACTCATCTTT. Residues: CALGLPFLPAGPGDRNRGLIF.

This clone has at least ten counts. The TCRdb protein, from a much larger clone, departs from this DNA's translation at residue 3, likely by read error; the protein shown derives from the DNA. The chain combines TRDV2 with TRDJ2, with 8 bases aligning to TRDD3. Germline CDR1 GEAIGNYY, CDR2 EKD. The CDR3 length is 14 residues. The CDR3 protein is CARDTWGMTAQLFF. CDR3 nucleotides: TGTGCCCGTGACACCTGGGGGATGACAGCACAACTCTTCTTT.

This clone was recorded many times. The amino acid sequence in TCRdb belongs to a much larger clone and departs from this DNA's translation at residue 14, likely a sequencing read error; the sequence shown is translated from the DNA. The V gene is TRDV1, the J gene TRDJ1; the match to TRDD3 covers 10 bases. Unmatched junction bases numbered 19, after V lost 1 base and J lost 5 bases. The CDR3 consists of 20 residues. Germline CDR1 is TSWWSYY and CDR2 is QGS. The CDR3 protein is CALGEQERILLGDASDKLIF. DNA of the CDR3: TGTGCTCTTGGGGAACAGGAGAGGATTCTACTGGGGGATGCTTCAGATAAACTCATCTTT.

This clone was found many times. The CDR3 spells CAFMPYRGYLTTDKLIF. CDR3 bases: TGTGCCTTTATGCCCTATCGGGGATACTTAACGACCGATAAACTCATCTTT. The chain joins TRDV3 to TRDJ1, with TRDD3 matching over 8 bases. Germline loops: CDR1 TVYSNPD, CDR2 GDNSRS (reference sequence). The CDR3 is 17 amino acids. V shed 1 base, J shed 2 bases, and the junction held 15 bases outside the gene matches.

This clone was counted a few times. This likely traces to a read error, being one base from a far larger clone. At the DNA level, this CDR3 is encoded by other sequences in the same sample as well. No J gene was assigned, while the V gene was called as TRDV1; the D call of TRDD3 is as the table states it, not checked on the DNA. Germline assignment: CDR1 TSWWSYY and CDR2 QGS. The CDR3 is 20 residues long. The CDR3 sequence is CALGESLYWGIPKTYDKLIF. For the CDR3, the DNA is TGTGCTCTTGGGGAATCATTGTATTGGGGGATCCCCAAGACTTACGATAAGCTCATCTTT.

About this clone: The TCRdb protein, from a much larger clone, departs from this DNA's translation at residue 9, likely by read error; the protein shown derives from the DNA. This sequence joins TRDV3 and TRDJ1, with 8 bases aligning to TRDD3. Germline CDR1 and CDR2: TVYSNPD and GDNSRS (reference sequence). V shed 0 bases and J 0 bases; nucleotides not matched to a gene: 30. This CDR3 has 23 residues. The CDR3: CAFRGVRSDLQGGGLLYTDKLIF. The CDR3 DNA reads as TGTGCCTTTAGAGGGGTTAGGTCGGACCTACAGGGTGGGGGATTACTGTACACCGATAAACTCATCTTT.

Many counts were recorded for this clone. The protein in TCRdb stems from a much larger clone and differs at residue 4 from this DNA's translation, likely a read error; here the protein is translated from the DNA. The genes are TRDV2 and TRDJ1; TRDD3 aligns across 8 bases. The CDR3 has 23 amino acids. The V gene end was trimmed by 5 bases and the J gene end by 2 bases; junction bases not matched to a gene: 33. CDR1 GEAIGNYY and CDR2 EKD come from the germline V gene. In DNA form, the CDR3 reads TGTGCCTGTGGCTCTGAGGGGGATAAAAGAGAGGTTTTGGGATCTAGTCGTACCGATAAACTCATCTTT. It translates to CACGSEGDKREVLGSSRTDKLIF.

Notes on this clone: The protein in TCRdb stems from a much larger clone and differs at residue 5 from this DNA's translation, likely a read error; here the protein is translated from the DNA. V and J are TRDV1 and TRDJ1; 8 bases match TRDD3. In the absence of a J gene in TCRdb, the DNA was matched to germline to assign it here. V lost 4 bases, J lost 0 bases, and 28 bases stayed unmatched. CDR1 is TSWWSYY, CDR2 QGS, per germline. CDR3 length equals 23 residues. The CDR3 region has the DNA TGTGCTCTTGGGGTACTGGGACTACGCCCTAACGTACTGGGGGCTATGTACACCGATAAACTCATCTTT. Its protein is CALGVLGLRPNVLGAMYTDKLIF.

This clone has at least ten counts. A read error likely explains why the TCRdb protein, taken from a much larger clone, differs from this DNA's translation at residue 8; the protein shown is translated from the DNA. The chain recombines TRDV1 with TRDJ1; tentatively, D is TRDD3 (6 bases). The V and J ends lost 2 bases and 3 bases respectively, with 28 bases between them. Germline V CDR1 and CDR2: TSWWSYY, QGS. This CDR3 region has 20 residues. The CDR3 sequence is CALGEWGGSWARLRADKLIF. The CDR3 bases are TGTGCTCTTGGGGAATGGGGGGGGTCCTGGGCCCGACTCAGAGCCGATAAACTCATCTTT.

This clone has just a few counts. The protein held in TCRdb is that of a much larger clone and does not match this DNA's translation at residue 11, likely because of a read error; the protein shown is translated from the DNA. The chain is built from TRDV2 and TRDJ1, with TRDD3 identical over 10 bases. Here the J gene was assigned by germline matching of the DNA, as TCRdb has none. Looked up from germline, CDR1 is GEAIGNYY and CDR2 is EKD. The ends lost 1 base at V and 0 bases at J; junction bases unmatched: 13. The CDR3 extends over 19 amino acids. CDR3 in amino acids: CACDTAITGGCMYTDKLIF. CDR3 coding DNA: TGTGCCTGTGACACTGCTATTACTGGGGGATGCATGTACACCGATAAACTCATCTTT.

About this clone itself: The translation of this DNA and the TCRdb protein of a much larger clone differ at residue 3, probably owing to a read error; the protein shown here is translated from the DNA. V usage is TRDV1 and J usage is TRDJ1, with D perhaps matching TRDD2 or TRDD3 (6 bases each). The germline gives CDR1 TSWWSYY, CDR2 QGS. The CDR3 runs 18 residues. The CDR3 DNA reads TGTGCTCCTGGGGAACTTCCTCTACGAAACTCGGGCACCGATAAACTCATCTTT. Translating gives CAPGELPLRNSGTDKLIF.

Ten or more counts support this clone. An end of the junction does not agree with germline; a read error may underlie this. This specimen includes other DNA sequences encoding the same CDR3. This sequence joins TRDV1 and TRDJ1; 8 bases are a match to TRDD3. Germline-derived CDR1 and CDR2 are TSWWSYY and QGS. The CDR3 totals 19 residues. CDR3 sequence reads: CALGFPGNYLGDAADKLIF. For the CDR3, the DNA is TGTGCTCTTGGGTTTCCCGGTAATTACTTGGGGGATGCCGCCGATAAACTAATCTTT.

As for this clone: TCRdb shows a much larger clone's protein in place of this DNA's translation, and the two differ at residue 3, likely through a read error; the protein shown is translated from the DNA. The rearrangement links TRDV1 to TRDJ1; the match to TRDD2 covers 9 bases. Germline matching of the DNA provided the J gene here, since TCRdb leaves it blank. Germline lookup yields CDR1 TSWWSYY and CDR2 QGS. This CDR3 comprises 21 residues. CDR3 sequence (DNA): TGTGCTCCTGGGGGGTTCGCCTTCCTACGGTTTACTGGGGACTATACCGATAAACTCATCTTT. Protein sequence: CAPGGFAFLRFTGDYTDKLIF.

This clone was counted at least ten times. TCRdb's entry gives the protein of a much larger clone, which mismatches this DNA's translation at residue 9, likely from a read error; the protein reported here is translated from the DNA. The CDR3 DNA reads TGTGCTCTTGGGGCCCTCTTCTCTCTTGGGGGACACGATAAACTCATCTTT. Protein: CALGALFSLGGHDKLIF. J is TRDJ1 and V is TRDV1, with 7 bases identical to TRDD3. Germline V gives CDR1 TSWWSYY, CDR2 QGS. The trim removed 4 bases at V and 4 bases at J, leaving 15 bases unmatched. CDR3 size: 17 residues.

Regarding this clone: The protein that TCRdb holds for this DNA derives from a much larger clone and differs from the translated DNA at residue 10, which likely indicates a read error; the protein shown here is translated from the DNA. The V and J genes are TRDV1 and TRDJ1; D might be TRDD3 (8 bases). TCRdb does not report a J gene; here it was assigned by matching the DNA to germline references. Germline lookup yields CDR1 TSWWSYY and CDR2 QGS. V lost 4 bases to trimming and J lost 1 base, with 40 bases between them. The CDR3 is 24 amino acids. The CDR3 DNA follows: TGTGCTCTTGGGGCTTTTTCCTACCAGGGAATGTACTGGGGGCCCCTCCCTGCCACCGATAAACTCATCTTT. This translates into CALGAFSYQGMYWGPLPATDKLIF.

The sample holds a few counts of this clone. This is likely an artifact of a read error, given a far larger clone one base away. Different DNA sequences within this sample yield the same CDR3. V is TRDV1 and J is TRDJ1; 10 positions match TRDD3. The length of the CDR3 is 19 residues. Germline CDR1 is TSWWSYY and CDR2 is QGS. V lost 4 bases, J lost 3 bases, and 17 bases stayed unmatched. The DNA of the CDR3 is TGTGCTCTTGGGGGTCAAATAGTCCTGGGGGATAGGAAATCCGATAAACTCATCTTT. Translating gives CALGGQIVLGDRKSDKLIF.

This clone was picked up many times. It is likely a read error: a sequence one base away is far more abundant. Other nucleotide sequences from this sample produce the same CDR3. J is TRDJ1 and V is TRAV38-2/DV8, with D tentatively TRDD2 (5 bases). CDR1 is TSESDYY and CDR2 is QEAYKQQN in the germline V gene. The CDR3 length is 16 residues. The CDR3 sequence: CAYRRKPTKYTDKLIF. CDR3 coding DNA: TGCGCTTATAGGAGGAAACCTACGAAGTACACCGATAAACTCATCTTT.

This clone was picked up a small number of times. A far larger clone is one base from this, pointing to a likely read error. The same CDR3 is also encoded by other DNA sequences in this sample. CDR3 sequence: CALGEGLYRTGGHLPYTDKLIF. DNA for the CDR3: TGTGCTCTTGGAGAAGGTCTCTACCGTACTGGGGGTCACCTCCCCTACACCGATAAACTCATCTTT. This sequence joins TRDV1 and TRDJ1, with 8 bases fitting TRDD3. Germline lookup yields CDR1 TSWWSYY and CDR2 QGS. This CDR3 comprises 22 residues. V lost 6 bases, J lost 0 bases, and 27 bases stayed unmatched.

This clone was recorded many times. The TCRdb record carries a much larger clone's protein, which differs from this DNA's translation at residue 3; a read error is the likely cause, and the protein listed here is the DNA translation. V gene TRDV2 combines with J gene TRDJ1; the D is unclear. The J gene is absent in TCRdb and was assigned here via DNA matching to germline. This CDR3 contains 11 residues. CDR1 is GEAIGNYY, CDR2 EKD, per germline. The CDR3 region has the DNA TGTGCCCGTGACACCGAGGGTAAACTCATCTTT. It specifies CARDTEGKLIF.

This clone has ten or more counts. The TCRdb protein, from a much larger clone, departs from this DNA's translation at residue 8, likely by read error; the protein shown derives from the DNA. The genes are TRDV1 and TRDJ1; D is ambiguous. Germline-derived CDR1 and CDR2 are TSWWSYY and QGS. The CDR3 contains 13 residues. Between the trimmed V and J ends, which lost 4 bases and 3 bases, there was a span of 9 bases. The CDR3, as DNA: TGTGCTCTTGGGGCCCTAACCGCCGATAAACTCATCTTT. It yields the protein CALGALTADKLIF.

Notes on this clone: The protein TCRdb gives is from a much larger clone and does not agree with this DNA's translation at residue 16, likely a read error; the protein shown here comes from the DNA. This chain uses TRDV1 with TRDJ1, with 8 bases that match TRDD2. Germline V CDR1 and CDR2: TSWWSYY, QGS. This CDR3 contains 19 residues. The CDR3 is CALGELHLPTKGSTDRLIF. DNA of the CDR3: TGTGCTCTTGGGGAACTTCATCTTCCTACGAAGGGTTCCACCGATAGACTCATCTTT.

This clone has a handful of counts. TCRdb's protein, taken from a much larger clone, differs from this DNA's translation at residue 7, likely owing to a read error; the protein displayed comes from the DNA. The chain employs TRDV1 and TRDJ1, with D possibly being TRDD3 (6 bases). TCRdb lists no J gene, so it was determined here by aligning the DNA to germline. CDR1 TSWWSYY and CDR2 QGS come from the germline V gene. V was shortened by 2 bases and J by 6 bases, with 22 bases between the two germline ends. The CDR3 is made up of 17 amino acids. As DNA, the CDR3 is TGTGCTCTTGGGGAAACTCCCCCATTGTACTGGGAGAATAAACTCATCTTT. It is translated as CALGETPPLYWENKLIF.

This clone was counted at least ten times. TCRdb's listed protein matches a much larger clone and diverges from this DNA's translation at residue 8, likely through a read error; the protein shown comes from the DNA. The V and J genes are TRDV2 and TRDJ1; D is perhaps TRDD3 (5 bases). The V end lost 3 bases, the J end lost 3 bases, and 22 bases lay between the germline ends. Germline V gene sequence: CDR1 GEAIGNYY, CDR2 EKD. The CDR3 length is 17 residues. As DNA, the CDR3 is TGTGCCTGTGACCGGGTTCCCAGGGTGGGGTCCCCCGATAAACTCATCTTT. The encoded protein is CACDRVPRVGSPDKLIF.

This clone was seen more than once but under ten times. TCRdb's entry gives the protein of a much larger clone, which mismatches this DNA's translation at residue 16, likely from a read error; the protein reported here is translated from the DNA. The rearrangement links TRDV1 to TRDJ4, with D tentatively TRDD3 (6 bases). The J gene is not listed in TCRdb, so it was assigned here from a DNA match to germline. V was shortened by 0 bases and J by 3 bases, with 38 bases between the two germline ends. Looked up from germline, CDR1 is TSWWSYY and CDR2 is QGS. CDR3 size: 23 residues. The CDR3 nucleotides read TGTGCTCTTGGGGAACTAATTAGTAGCCCAATATACGAAATCTGGGGTTTGACGGGACCCCTGATCTTT. This translates into CALGELISSPIYEIWGLTGPLIF.

As to this clone: The mismatch at residue 10 between this DNA's translation and the TCRdb protein of a much larger clone likely reflects a read error; the protein shown is translated from the DNA. The CDR3 region has the DNA TGTGCAGCCGGGGGAATTGGGACCGATGAACTCATCTTT. Protein sequence: CAAGGIGTDELIF. The J gene is TRDJ1, the V gene TRDV2; weak D call: TRDD3 (6 bases). The J gene was not available in TCRdb and was assigned here by matching the DNA to germline segments. The germline V gene encodes CDR1 GEAIGNYY and CDR2 EKD. This CDR3 is 13 amino acids long.

In its sample, this clone was seen many times. A read error is the likely source, as a far larger clone sits one nucleotide away. Other DNA sequences of this sample code for an identical CDR3. The gene calls are TRDV1 and TRDJ1; TRDD3 matches at 13 bases. TCRdb offers no J gene call, so here the DNA was matched to germline to obtain one. The germline gives CDR1 TSWWSYY, CDR2 QGS. There are 20 residues in the CDR3. The CDR3 region has the DNA TGTGCTCTCGGGGATCTCATTTCGTACTGGGGGATACGGCACACCGATAAACTCATCTTT. Translated: CALGDLISYWGIRHTDKLIF.

A few counts support this clone. This is likely an artifact of a read error, given a far larger clone one base away. Other DNA sequences of this sample code for an identical CDR3. V and J are TRDV1 and TRDJ1, with D perhaps matching TRDD3 (6 bases). No J segment appears in TCRdb, so it was assigned here by matching the sequence to germline. The germline V gene encodes CDR1 TSWWSYY and CDR2 QGS. The CDR3 is 21 residues long. V lost 5 bases and J lost 0, with 31 bases in between. The CDR3 spells CALGSPPGKYGSGADTDKLIF. As DNA, the CDR3 is TGTGCTCTTGGGTCCCCTCCAGGAAAATACGGTTCTGGGGCCGACACCGATAAACTCATCTTT.

This clone was seen a few times. A read error likely explains why the TCRdb protein, taken from a much larger clone, differs from this DNA's translation at residue 17; the protein shown is translated from the DNA. V usage is TRDV2 and J usage is TRDJ1; 8 bases map to TRDD3. The length of the CDR3 is 20 residues. Germline V gene data show CDR1 as GEAIGNYY and CDR2 as EKD. The CDR3 DNA sequence: TGTGCCTGTGACACCGAAGACAGGTTGACTGGGGGTCCACACACCGATGAACTCATCTTT. This gives the protein CACDTEDRLTGGPHTDELIF.

This clone was seen more than once but under ten times. TCRdb records a much larger clone's protein for this DNA, with a difference at residue 11 that likely arises from a read error; the protein given is the translation of the DNA. The chain links TRDV1 to TRDJ1; 10 bases match TRDD3. Germline CDR1 is TSWWSYY and CDR2 is QGS. This CDR3 comprises 21 residues. The CDR3 nucleotides read TGTGCTCTTAGGGAACTCGGTCCTACAGAGCCACTGGGGGATTGGTGCGATAAACTCATCTTT. Translation gives CALRELGPTEPLGDWCDKLIF.

The chain is built from TRDV1 and TRDJ4; 12 nucleotides agree with TRDD3. No J gene was available from TCRdb, and it was assigned here by a germline match of the DNA. V dropped 0 bases and J dropped 0; count of bases not matched to a gene: 14. The germline V gene encodes CDR1 TSWWSYY and CDR2 QGS. This CDR3 contains 20 residues. CDR3 region: CALGELLPLGDTTATRPLIF. Here the CDR3 DNA reads TGTGCTCTTGGGGAACTGCTGCCCCTGGGGGATACGACCGCCACCAGACCCCTGATCTTT.

This clone has at least ten counts. The protein in TCRdb stems from a much larger clone and differs at residue 10 from this DNA's translation, likely a read error; here the protein is translated from the DNA. V and J are TRDV1 and TRDJ1; 8 bases fit TRDD3. Germline values: CDR1 TSWWSYY, CDR2 QGS. Germline trimming cut 0 bases from V and 0 bases from J; bases unmatched to any gene: 21. This CDR3 comprises 22 residues. The CDR3 DNA reads TGTGCTCTTGGGGAACTAAGACTGACCTCCTGGGGGAAAACTAGCTACACCGATAAACTCATCTTT. It is translated as CALGELRLTSWGKTSYTDKLIF.